These 14 T cell receptor beta chains share one sample of origin, sequenced in a study of shared clonotypes between healthy human individuals. Clones were sequenced by immunoSEQ multiplex PCR, and TCRdb holds only the in-frame ones, with some missing. Of around 1.5 million clones in the sample, 95% to 99% were seen once. Sequences were obtained from naive CD4+ T cells sorted from blood. Indicated subset: CD45RA+ positively selected. These receptors all come from a young man in good health.

This chain joins TRBV18 and TRBJ1-1; D is undetermined. The V gene's germline CDR1 is KGHSH and CDR2 LQKENI. This CDR3 region has 13 residues. V lost 1 base, J lost 3 bases, and 6 bases lay in between. The CDR3 DNA follows: TGTGCCAGCTCACCACAGGATGACACTGAAGCTTTCTTT. Translated: CASSPQDDTEAFF.

DNA for the CDR3: TGTGCCAGAAGCTCGACGTCCTTCGCACTCGAGCAGTACTTC. Its translation is CARSSTSFALEQYF. V and J are TRBV5-3 and TRBJ2-7; D gene uncertain. Being an ORF, TRBV5-3 has a function that is uncertain. CDR3 length: 14 amino acids. Trimming pared 3 bases from V and 6 bases from J, leaving 16 bases between.

The J gene is TRBJ2-5, the V gene TRBV18, with D uncertain. CDR3 size: 12 residues. Germline CDR1 and CDR2: KGHSH and LQKENI. Trimming took 6 bases from V and 2 from J, leaving 7 bases between them. The CDR3 loop reads CASSQRQETQYF. DNA of the CDR3: TGTGCCAGCTCGCAACGTCAAGAGACCCAGTACTTC.

V usage is TRBV19 and J usage is TRBJ2-3; tentative D call: TRBD1 (6 bases). This CDR3 region has 12 residues. Germline-derived CDR1 and CDR2 are LNHDA and SQIVND (reference sequence). The V end lost 3 bases, the J end lost 11 bases, and 12 bases lay between the germline ends. The CDR3 sequence is CASSIRGGMQYF. The CDR3 DNA is TGTGCCAGTAGTATCCGAGGGGGTATGCAGTATTTT.

The chain couples TRBV4-1 to TRBJ2-7; 9 bases agree with TRBD1. Losses at the gene ends were 3 bases for V and 3 bases for J; bases not matched to a gene: 6. The CDR3 runs to 15 residues. CDR1 and CDR2 from the germline V gene are MGHRA and YSYEKL. The CDR3 region is CASSQGQGPHYEQYF. In DNA, the CDR3 is TGCGCCAGCAGCCAGGGACAGGGACCCCACTACGAGCAGTACTTC.

This clone showed up just once. This chain uses TRBV25-1 with TRBJ1-3; D gene ambiguous. The ends were cut back, 3 bases at V and 7 bases at J, with 7 bases in the middle. Germline CDR1 is MGHDK and CDR2 is SYGVNS. This CDR3 has 12 amino acids. CDR3 DNA: TGTGCCAGCAGTGATCAAACCAACACCATATATTTT. Protein sequence: CASSDQTNTIYF.

The CDR3 is CASSAGLAGGPGTDTQYF. Here the CDR3 DNA reads TGTGCCAGCAGCGCCGGACTAGCGGGAGGGCCCGGCACAGATACGCAGTATTTT. The J gene is TRBJ2-3, the V gene TRBV7-9; 15 nucleotides agree with TRBD2. The CDR3 has 18 residues. V trimming: 5 bases; J trimming: 1 base; junction bases outside the gene matches: 7. Germline V gene sequence: CDR1 SEHNR, CDR2 FQNEAQ (reference sequence).

The gene calls are TRBV1 and TRBJ2-2; TRBD2 is taken as the D call from the table, unchecked against the DNA. TRBV1 is given as a pseudogene. The length of the CDR3 is 15 residues. The CDR3 protein is CTSRPRLATNGELFF. The CDR3 DNA follows: TGCACCAGCAGACCCAGACTAGCGACCAACGGGGAGCTGTTTTTT.

The rearrangement uses TRBV15 and TRBJ2-7; 8 bases are shared with TRBD2. CDR3 size: 14 residues. Germline V gives CDR1 LNHNV, CDR2 YYDKDF (reference sequence). V was pared by 1 base and J by 6 bases, with 5 bases of the junction left unmatched. The CDR3 loop is CATSRVREGPEQYF. CDR3 sequence (DNA): TGTGCCACCAGCAGAGTACGGGAGGGCCCCGAGCAGTACTTC. The variable domain in full, completed from reference TRBV15 and TRBJ2-7, reads DAMVIQNPRYQVTQFGKPVTLSCSQTLNHNVMYWYQQKSSQAPKLLFHYYDKDFNNEADTPDNFQSRRPNTSFCFLDIRSPGLGDTAMYLCATSRVREGPEQYFGPGTRLTVT.

V is TRBV18 and J is TRBJ1-5, with TRBD1 matching 7 bases. V lost 3 bases, J lost 5 bases, and 4 bases stayed unmatched. This CDR3 region has 14 residues. CDR1 and CDR2 from the germline V gene are KGHSH and LQKENI. This chain's CDR3 is CASSPTGEHQPQHF. The CDR3 bases are TGTGCCAGCTCACCCACAGGGGAACATCAGCCCCAGCATTTT.

The CDR3 nucleotides read TGTGCCAGCAGTCGAAACGGGGGGGGCAGTAACTATGGCTACACCTTC. Its translation: CASSRNGGGSNYGYTF. This chain links TRBV27 with TRBJ1-2; D is possibly TRBD1 (6 bases). Per the germline V gene, CDR1 is MNHEY and CDR2 is SMNVEV (reference sequence). The CDR3 consists of 16 residues. V lost 5 bases to trimming and J lost 1 base, with 17 bases between them.

In this sample, this clone turned up once. The chain recombines TRBV19 with TRBJ2-3, with TRBD2 identical over 11 bases. Germline assignment: CDR1 LNHDA and CDR2 SQIVND (reference sequence). With V trimmed by 4 bases and J by 1 base, 4 bases remained unmatched. The CDR3 has 16 amino acids. The CDR3 DNA reads as TGTGCCAGTAGTAGTGTTAGCGGGAGGGGCACAGATACGCAGTATTTT. Its translation is CASSSVSGRGTDTQYF.

This sequence joins TRBV5-1 and TRBJ1-1, with unresolved D. Germline CDR1 reads SGHRS; CDR2 reads YFSETQ. The CDR3 spans 17 residues. Trimming cost V 1 base and J 8 bases, with 24 bases left between them. Here the CDR3 reads CASSLTRANLSPSEAFF. In nucleotides, the CDR3 is TGCGCCAGCAGCTTGACACGAGCAAACCTTTCACCTTCCGAAGCTTTCTTT.

This clone has a single count. This chain joins TRBV2 and TRBJ2-2; 8 nucleotides align to TRBD2. This CDR3 contains 15 residues. J gave up 8 bases and V 6 bases, and 11 bases lay outside the gene matches. Per the germline V gene, CDR1 is SNHLY and CDR2 is FYNNEI. CDR3 region: CASRAGGWPSGELFF. The DNA of the CDR3 is TGTGCCAGCAGGGCGGGAGGCTGGCCGTCGGGGGAGCTGTTTTTT.